The 29 T cell receptor beta chains below come from one sample, sequenced in a study of breast tumors, draining lymph nodes, adjacent tissues. TCRdb analysed the multiplex PCR reads with MiXCR anew, one entry per CDR3 protein. Here the sample spans about 130,000 distinct CDR3 sequences, about 20% being singletons. Samples came from axillary lymph nodes draining the breast cancer. Sequenced sample: axillary lymph node tissue. These receptors all come from a female donor with breast cancer. Some clones in this sample may be carry-over from other donors' samples.

The chain combines TRBV28 with TRBJ2-7; the D gene is possibly TRBD2 (6 bases). This CDR3 is built from 14 residues. The germline gives CDR1 MDHEN, CDR2 SYDVKM. V lost 0 bases and J lost 5, with 11 bases in between. The CDR3 is CASSLWVGGDEQYF. CDR3 DNA sequence: TGTGCCAGCAGTTTATGGGTAGGAGGGGACGAGCAGTACTTC.

Ten or more counts support this clonotype. This chain connects TRBV3-1 to TRBJ2-1; D unclear. The CDR3 has 14 residues. V was shortened by 7 bases and J by 2 bases, with 12 bases between the two germline ends. In germline, CDR1 is LGHDT, CDR2 YNNKEL (reference sequence). The CDR3 nucleotides are TGTGCCAGCAATCCCATTAGAACCTACAATGAGCAGTTCTTC. It yields the protein CASNPIRTYNEQFF.

The sample holds many counts of this clonotype. V gene TRBV19 combines with J gene TRBJ2-7; D possibly corresponds to TRBD1 (5 bases). The CDR3 sequence is 11 residues long. From germline, CDR1 is LNHDA and CDR2 SQIVND (reference sequence). Trimming pared 7 bases from V and 5 bases from J, leaving 9 bases between. The CDR3 DNA reads as TGTGCCAGTAAAGGGGTCCACGAGCAGTACTTC. This codes for CASKGVHEQYF.

This clonotype was counted ten times or more. Written as DNA, the CDR3 is TGTGCCAGCAGCTCACAGGAGGGTTACGAGCAGTACTTC. Translation: CASSSQEGYEQYF. J is TRBJ2-7 and V is TRBV5-4, with a weak D call TRBD2 (6 bases). Germline-derived CDR1 and CDR2 are SGHNT and YYREEE (reference sequence). The CDR3 runs 13 residues. V was cut by 3 bases and J by 4 bases, with 11 bases left in between.

Many counts were recorded for this clonotype. This chain connects TRBV19 to TRBJ2-7; 10 nucleotides align to TRBD2. The trim removed 5 bases at V and 4 bases at J, leaving 8 bases unmatched. The germline V gene has CDR1 LNHDA and CDR2 SQIVND (reference sequence). This CDR3 has 15 amino acids. This chain's CDR3 is CASSSQLAGLYEQYF. CDR3 bases: TGTGCCAGTAGTTCCCAACTAGCGGGGTTATACGAGCAGTACTTC.

This clonotype was recorded at least ten times. The chain combines TRBV7-9 with TRBJ2-3; D uncertain. The germline V gene encodes CDR1 SEHNR and CDR2 FQNEAQ (reference sequence). The CDR3 covers 13 residues. V was cut by 3 bases and J by 2 bases, with 6 bases left in between. The CDR3 loop is CASSFGTTDTQYF. Written as DNA, the CDR3 is TGTGCCAGCAGCTTTGGCACCACAGATACGCAGTATTTT.

Ten or more counts support this clonotype. The rearrangement uses TRBV9 and TRBJ2-3; 13 bases line up with TRBD2. V shed 3 bases and J 3 bases; nucleotides not matched to a gene: 4. The CDR3 length is 16 residues. Germline V gene sequence: CDR1 SGDLS, CDR2 YYNGEE. In DNA, the CDR3 is TGTGCCAGCAGCGGCCTACTAGCGGGAGGGACAGATACGCAGTATTTT. Translated: CASSGLLAGGTDTQYF.

Regarding this clonotype: Given a much more abundant clone one base away, this may be a read error. The chain's CDR3 is CAISSTANTGELFF. Here the CDR3 DNA reads TGTGCCATCAGCTCGACTGCGAACACCGGGGAGCTGTTTTTT. The chain uses TRBV10-3 and TRBJ2-2; D remains ambiguous. From germline, CDR1 is ENHRY and CDR2 SYGVKD. V lost 6 bases and J lost 0, with 8 bases in between. This CDR3 has 14 amino acids.

V is TRBV5-1 and J is TRBJ2-1; D not resolved. CDR3 length: 15 amino acids. V dropped 8 bases and J dropped 6 bases, with 21 bases sitting between them. CDR1 and CDR2 (germline): SGHRS, YFSETQ. CDR3 nucleotide sequence: TGCGCCAGTGGACCGGGTGTGTACCCAATCAATGAGCAGTTCTTC. Protein sequence: CASGPGVYPINEQFF. The entire variable domain, with the rest obtained from reference TRBV5-1 and TRBJ2-1, is as follows: KAGVTQTPRYLIKTRGQQVTLSCSPISGHRSVSWYQQTPGQGLQFLFEYFSETQRNKGNFPGRFSGRQFSNSRSEMNVSTLELGDSALYLCASGPGVYPINEQFFGPGTRLTVL.

As for this clonotype: With a much larger clone just one base away, this may be a read error. This chain links TRBV7-9 with TRBJ1-2; no reliable D call. Germline CDR1 SEHNR, CDR2 FQNEAQ (reference sequence). This CDR3 region has 14 residues. The CDR3 loop reads CASSSPFPNYGCTF. In DNA, the CDR3 is TGTGCCAGCAGCAGCCCGTTCCCTAACTATGGCTGCACCTTC. Together with reference TRBV7-9 and TRBJ1-2, the CDR3 gives the full variable domain: DTGVSQNPRHKITKRGQNVTFRCDPISEHNRLYWYRQTLGQGPEFLTYFQNEAQLEKSRLLSDRFSAERPKGSFSTLEIQRTEQGDSAMYLCASSSPFPNYGCTFGSGTRLTVV.

This clonotype occurred many times. The rearrangement links TRBV20-1 to TRBJ1-2; D might be TRBD1 (5 bases). V was trimmed by 1 base and J by 5 bases, leaving 14 bases between them. The CDR3 is 14 amino acids. The germline CDR1 and CDR2 sequences are DFQATT and SNEGSKA (reference sequence). The CDR3 nucleotides are TGCAGTGCTAGAGCTACCTGGGGGGGGTATGGCTACACCTTC. The encoded protein is CSARATWGGYGYTF.

This clonotype was seen ten or more times. The rearrangement uses TRBV12-3 or TRBV12-4 and TRBJ2-7; weak D call: TRBD2 (6 bases). The V end lost 2 bases, the J end lost 6 bases, and 23 bases lay between the germline ends. The CDR3 is 17 amino acids. The CDR3 DNA reads as TGTGCCAGCAGTTTATTTCTCGTCTGGGGGGAGGAGTCCGAGCAGTACTTC. Encoded protein: CASSLFLVWGEESEQYF.

On this clonotype itself: This may arise from a read error, as a much more abundant clone is one base away. The chain joins TRBV9 to TRBJ2-7, with D perhaps TRBD1 (6 bases). Trimming cost V 3 bases and J 8 bases, with 15 bases left between them. The CDR3 has 13 amino acids. Germline V CDR1 and CDR2: SGDLS, YYNGEE. As DNA, the CDR3 is TGTGCCAGCAGCGAAGAGGGGGTCCGCAAGCAGTACTTC. Protein: CASSEEGVRKQYF.

Points on this clonotype: A much larger clone differs from this one at a single base, so this may be a read error. The chain combines TRBV7-2 with TRBJ1-3, with 9 positions matching TRBD1. Germline assignment: CDR1 SGHTA and CDR2 FQGNSA. This CDR3 comprises 17 residues. The CDR3 here is CASSFSPGDRVGNAIYF. For the CDR3, the DNA is TGTGCCAGCAGCTTCTCCCCCGGGGACAGGGTCGGAAACGCCATATATTTT. The whole variable domain, remainder taken from reference TRBV7-2 and TRBJ1-3, is GAGVSQSPSNKVTEKGKDVELRCDPISGHTALYWYRQSLGQGLEFLIYFQGNSAPDKSGLPSDRFSAERTGGSVSTLTIQRTQQEDSAVYLCASSFSPGDRVGNAIYFGEGSWLTVV.

This clonotype came up many times. The chain has TRBV4-2 and TRBJ2-1; D may be TRBD2 (5 bases). In germline, CDR1 is LGHNA, CDR2 YNFKEQ. The CDR3 consists of 18 residues. V gave up 3 bases and J gave up 0 bases, with 18 bases separating them. The CDR3 sequence: CASSQTTSGRSSYNEQFF. CDR3 bases: TGTGCCAGCAGCCAGACCACCAGCGGACGGAGCTCCTACAATGAGCAGTTCTTC.

This clonotype was observed at least ten times. The chain is built from TRBV19 and TRBJ2-5; weak D call: TRBD2 (6 bases). The CDR3 consists of 14 residues. Germline V CDR1 and CDR2: LNHDA, SQIVND (reference sequence). Trimming shortened V by 4 bases and J by 3 bases, and 12 bases separated the two germline ends. Written as DNA, the CDR3 is TGTGCCAGTAGTACGCGACTAGTTGAAGAGACCCAGTACTTC. Its protein is CASSTRLVEETQYF.

This clonotype was seen ten or more times. The chain employs TRBV20-1 and TRBJ2-1; either TRBD1 or TRBD2 may fit D (6 bases each). In germline, CDR1 is DFQATT, CDR2 SNEGSKA (reference sequence). This CDR3 spans 17 amino acids. Trimming removed 0 bases at V and 2 bases at J, with 17 bases between. DNA for the CDR3: TGCAGTGCTAGAGATCGGAGGGGGGCACGCCCCTACAATGAGCAGTTCTTC. This translates into CSARDRRGARPYNEQFF.

This clonotype was seen ten or more times. J is TRBJ2-7 and V is TRBV10-3; D is unresolved. The V gene lost 6 bases and the J gene lost 7 bases, with 19 bases spanning the gap. Germline V CDR1 and CDR2: ENHRY, SYGVKD. CDR3 length: 14 amino acids. As DNA, the CDR3 is TGTGCCATCAGCGGAACGACTGCCTCTCGGGAGCAGTACTTC. It specifies CAISGTTASREQYF.

The rearrangement uses TRBV27 and TRBJ2-2; TRBD2 is a possible D gene (6 bases). Germline-derived CDR1 and CDR2 are MNHEY and SMNVEV (reference sequence). The CDR3 length is 14 residues. Between the trimmed V and J ends, which lost 3 bases and 1 base, there was a span of 6 bases. CDR3 DNA sequence: TGTGCCAGCAGTTTCGGGGGGAACACCGGGGAGCTGTTTTTT. Encoded protein: CASSFGGNTGELFF.

Ten or more counts support this clonotype. V usage is TRBV7-9 and J usage is TRBJ2-1; tentatively, D is TRBD1 (7 bases). The CDR3 extends over 15 amino acids. V dropped 4 bases and J dropped 2 bases, with 12 bases sitting between them. Per the germline V gene, CDR1 is SEHNR and CDR2 is FQNEAQ (reference sequence). The CDR3 DNA sequence: TGTGCCAGCAGCTCAGGCGGGACAGCCTACAATGAGCAGTTCTTC. This translates into CASSSGGTAYNEQFF.

Many counts were recorded for this clonotype. The chain has TRBV13 and TRBJ2-1; no definite D call. V was shortened by 1 base and J by 7 bases, with 14 bases between the two germline ends. The CDR3 runs to 15 residues. Germline assignment: CDR1 PRHDT and CDR2 FYEKMQ (reference sequence). The DNA for the CDR3 is TGTGCCAGCAGCTTAGCGGGTCAGACCGGGAATGAGCAGTTCTTC. Encoded protein: CASSLAGQTGNEQFF.

This clonotype was recorded at least ten times. This chain links TRBV6-5 with TRBJ2-7; D unclear. With 0 bases removed from V and 6 bases from J, the gap between germline ends came to 9 bases. Per the germline V gene, CDR1 is MNHEY and CDR2 is SVGAGI. The CDR3 covers 13 residues. As DNA, the CDR3 is TGTGCCAGCAGTTACTCTTCCGAACTCGAGCAGTACTTC. Protein sequence: CASSYSSELEQYF.

This clonotype was observed at least ten times. The CDR3 DNA is TGTGCCAGCAGCTTAATGCGGGACGGCAGGGATACGCAGTATTTT. Translated, it gives CASSLMRDGRDTQYF. The chain recombines TRBV7-3 with TRBJ2-3; a weak D match, TRBD2 (6 bases). The CDR3 has 15 residues. The germline V gene has CDR1 SGHTA and CDR2 FQGTGA. V gave up 1 base and J gave up 6 bases, with 14 bases separating them.

This clonotype has a handful of counts. The V gene is TRBV5-5, the J gene TRBJ2-1; TRBD2 matches at 8 bases. V dropped 0 bases and J dropped 4; count of bases not matched to a gene: 6. Germline V gene sequence: CDR1 SGHKS, CDR2 YYEKEE (reference sequence). This CDR3 is built from 16 residues. The CDR3 nucleotides read TGTGCCAGCAGCTTGGCCAGTCGGGGGGGGTACAATGAGCAGTTCTTC. This encodes CASSLASRGGYNEQFF.

This clonotype came up many times. The gene calls are TRBV5-6 and TRBJ1-3; D is uncertain. Trimming removed 3 bases from V and 0 bases from J, with 10 bases in between. The CDR3 is 15 amino acids. Per the germline V gene, CDR1 is SGHDT and CDR2 is YYEEEE. The chain's CDR3 is CASSSAGDSGNTIYF. CDR3 DNA: TGTGCCAGCAGCTCAGCTGGGGACTCTGGAAACACCATATATTTT.

This clonotype was seen repeatedly, ten times or more. The CDR3 sequence is CAIKTSGSADTQYF. In DNA form, the CDR3 reads TGTGCCATCAAGACTAGCGGGAGTGCAGATACGCAGTATTTT. The rearrangement links TRBV10-3 to TRBJ2-3, with 12 positions matching TRBD2. The germline CDR1 and CDR2 sequences are ENHRY and SYGVKD. V was pared by 7 bases and J by 4 bases, with 3 bases of the junction left unmatched. This CDR3 spans 14 amino acids.

This clonotype was observed many times. V and J are TRBV20-1 and TRBJ2-3, with a possible D match to TRBD2 (5 bases). The CDR3 has 17 residues. Germline assignment: CDR1 DFQATT and CDR2 SNEGSKA (reference sequence). Between the trimmed V and J ends, which lost 5 bases and 0 bases, there was a span of 21 bases. CDR3 loop: CSAFPAVRKRSTDTQYF. CDR3 nucleotide sequence: TGCAGTGCTTTCCCCGCGGTGAGGAAGCGGAGCACAGATACGCAGTATTTT.

Points on this clonotype: Just one base apart from a much larger clone, this may be a read error. The chain employs TRBV19 and TRBJ1-5; D might be TRBD1 (5 bases). Germline CDR1 and CDR2: LNHDA and SQIVND (reference sequence). The CDR3 extends over 15 amino acids. CDR3 coding DNA: TGTGCCAGTAGTTCTAGGGGAGCTATCAATCAGCTCCAGCATTTT. Its translation: CASSSRGAINQLQHF.

The sample holds one count of this clonotype. With a much larger clone just one base away, this may be a read error. The chain uses TRBV7-9 and TRBJ1-2, with D hard to call. Germline CDR1 SEHNR, CDR2 FQNEAQ (reference sequence). V was shortened by 4 bases and J by 5 bases, with 17 bases between the two germline ends. The CDR3 runs to 15 residues. CDR3 coding DNA: TGTGCCAGCAGCTCCGGCTTGGGATTGGGGTATGGCTACACCTTC. It specifies CASSSGLGLGYGYTF. Based on the CDR3 plus reference TRBV7-9 and TRBJ1-2, the full variable domain is DTGVSQNPRHKITKRGQNVTFRCDPISEHNRLYWYRQTLGQGPEFLTYFQNEAQLEKSRLLSDRFSAERPKGSFSTLEIQRTEQGDSAMYLCASSSGLGLGYGYTFGSGTRLTVV.